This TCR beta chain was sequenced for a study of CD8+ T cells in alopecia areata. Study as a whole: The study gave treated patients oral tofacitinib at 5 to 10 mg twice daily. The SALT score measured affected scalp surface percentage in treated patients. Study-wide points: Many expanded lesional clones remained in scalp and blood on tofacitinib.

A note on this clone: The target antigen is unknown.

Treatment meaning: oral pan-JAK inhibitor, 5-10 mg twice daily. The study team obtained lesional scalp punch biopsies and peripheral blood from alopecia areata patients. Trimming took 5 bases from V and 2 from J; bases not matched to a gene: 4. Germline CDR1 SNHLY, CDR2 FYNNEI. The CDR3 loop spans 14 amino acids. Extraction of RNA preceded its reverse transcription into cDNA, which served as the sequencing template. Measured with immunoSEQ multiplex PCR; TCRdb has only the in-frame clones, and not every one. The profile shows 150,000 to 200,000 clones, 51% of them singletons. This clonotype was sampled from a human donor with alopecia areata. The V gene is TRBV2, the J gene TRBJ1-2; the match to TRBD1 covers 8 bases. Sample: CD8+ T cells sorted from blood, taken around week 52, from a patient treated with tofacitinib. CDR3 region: CASSLGQVNYGYTF. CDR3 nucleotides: TGTGCCAGCAGTCTGGGACAGGTCAACTATGGCTACACCTTC.